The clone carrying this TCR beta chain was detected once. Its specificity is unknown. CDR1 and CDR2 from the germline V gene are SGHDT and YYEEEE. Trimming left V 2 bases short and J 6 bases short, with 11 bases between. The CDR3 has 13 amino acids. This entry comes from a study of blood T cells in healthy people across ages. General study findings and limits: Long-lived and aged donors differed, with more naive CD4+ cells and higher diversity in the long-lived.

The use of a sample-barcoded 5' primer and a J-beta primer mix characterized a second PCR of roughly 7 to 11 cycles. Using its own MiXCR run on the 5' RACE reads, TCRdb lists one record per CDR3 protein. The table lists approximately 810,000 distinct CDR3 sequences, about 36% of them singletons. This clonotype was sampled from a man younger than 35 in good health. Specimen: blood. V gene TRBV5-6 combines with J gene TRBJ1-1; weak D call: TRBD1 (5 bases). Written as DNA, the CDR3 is TGTGCCAGCAGCTTCCCGGGGGTACCTGAAGCTTTCTTT. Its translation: CASSFPGVPEAFF.